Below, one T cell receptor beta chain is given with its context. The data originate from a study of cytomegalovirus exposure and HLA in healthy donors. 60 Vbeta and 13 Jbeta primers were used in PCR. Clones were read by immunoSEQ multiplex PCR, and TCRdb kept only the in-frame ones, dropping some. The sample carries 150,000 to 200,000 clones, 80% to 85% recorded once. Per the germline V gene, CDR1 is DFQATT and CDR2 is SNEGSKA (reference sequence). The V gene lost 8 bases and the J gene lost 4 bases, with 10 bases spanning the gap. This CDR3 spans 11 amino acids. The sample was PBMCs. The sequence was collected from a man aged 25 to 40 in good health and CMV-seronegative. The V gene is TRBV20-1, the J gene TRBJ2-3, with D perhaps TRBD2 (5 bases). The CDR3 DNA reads TGCAGTCTATCACTAGCAGATACGCAGTATTTT. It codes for CSLSLADTQYF.